The 9 T cell receptor beta chains below come from one sample, sequenced in a study of tumour-infiltrating T cells in Burkitt lymphoma. Produced via immunoSEQ multiplex PCR; TCRdb's table is partial and in-frame only. The sample lists some 1,100 clones; just over 35% were seen once. Sequenced sample: tumor tissue. Receptors were obtained from a human donor with Burkitt lymphoma.

This clone turned up a few times. The chain couples TRBV5-1 to TRBJ2-1, with D tentatively TRBD1 (6 bases). This CDR3 spans 13 amino acids. Trimming pared 3 bases from V and 6 bases from J, leaving 10 bases between. The germline CDR1 and CDR2 sequences are SGHRS and YFSETQ. For the CDR3, the DNA is TGCGCCAGCAGCTGGGGGCTCGGCAATGAGCAGTTCTTC. Amino acid sequence: CASSWGLGNEQFF.

The chain employs TRBV11-1 and TRBJ2-3, with D possibly being TRBD2 (5 bases). This CDR3 has 15 amino acids. Trimming pared 2 bases from V and 4 bases from J, leaving 13 bases between. In germline, CDR1 is SGHAT, CDR2 FQDESV (reference sequence). This CDR3 is CASSLFSSPADTQYF. CDR3 DNA: TGTGCCAGCAGCTTATTTTCTAGCCCAGCAGATACGCAGTATTTT.

The CDR3 sequence: CANSQATGTVYEQYV. The DNA for the CDR3 is TGCGCCAACAGCCAAGCGACCGGGACAGTCTACGAGCAGTACGTC. J is TRBJ2-7 and V is TRBV4-1, with 7 bases identical to TRBD1. In germline, CDR1 is MGHRA, CDR2 YSYEKL. This CDR3 has 15 residues.

The rearrangement uses TRBV27 and TRBJ1-2, with TRBD1 matching 7 bases. J lost 7 bases, V lost 4 bases, and 18 bases had no gene match. Per germline, CDR1 MNHEY and CDR2 SMNVEV (reference sequence). The CDR3 consists of 17 residues. The CDR3 sequence is CASSSRTGGGTMLGYTF. In DNA, the CDR3 is TGTGCCAGCAGTTCTCGGACAGGTGGAGGGACTATGCTTGGCTACACCTTC.

This clone ranks as large. The chain combines TRBV12-5 with TRBJ2-1; D is undetermined. CDR3 length equals 12 residues. V shed 2 bases and J shed 7 bases, with 6 bases lying between them. Germline CDR1 LGHNT, CDR2 FRNRAP. Written as DNA, the CDR3 is TGTGCTAGTGGTTTGCCCGGGAATGAGCAGTTCTTC. Its translation is CASGLPGNEQFF.

CDR3 amino acids: CASSLADYYEQFF. CDR3 in DNA: TGTGCCAGCAGCTTAGCCGACTATTACGAGCAGTTCTTC. J is TRBJ2-1 and V is TRBV7-2; maybe TRBD2 (5 bases). The CDR3 loop spans 13 amino acids. The germline gives CDR1 SGHTA, CDR2 FQGNSA. V was trimmed by 0 bases and J by 10 bases, leaving 10 bases between them. Together with reference TRBV7-2 and TRBJ2-1, the CDR3 gives the full variable domain: GAGVSQSPSNKVTEKGKDVELRCDPISGHTALYWYRQSLGQGLEFLIYFQGNSAPDKSGLPSDRFSAERTGGSVSTLTIQRTQQEDSAVYLCASSLADYYEQFFGPGTRLTVL.

This chain uses TRBV28 with TRBJ1-1; D remains ambiguous. Between the trimmed V and J ends, which lost 3 bases and 4 bases, there was a span of 15 bases. CDR1 and CDR2 from the germline V gene are MDHEN and SYDVKM. The CDR3 contains 15 residues. This CDR3 is CASSFGITRSTEAFF. The DNA of the CDR3 is TGTGCCAGCAGTTTCGGGATTACCCGGAGCACTGAAGCTTTCTTT.

This clone was recorded a few times. The gene calls are TRBV7-7 and TRBJ1-3; perhaps TRBD1 as D (5 bases). The germline gives CDR1 SSHAT, CDR2 FNYEAQ (reference sequence). V lost 5 bases to trimming and J lost 4 bases, with 12 bases between them. The length of the CDR3 is 14 residues. CDR3 in amino acids: CASSHMGPGNTIYF. The DNA for the CDR3 is TGTGCCAGCAGCCACATGGGGCCCGGAAACACCATATATTTT.

This clone was observed a handful of times. The chain couples TRBV30 to TRBJ2-4; either TRBD1 or TRBD2 may supply D (5 bases each). The CDR3 length is 13 residues. Per germline, CDR1 GTSNPN and CDR2 SVGIG (reference sequence). Trimming removed 2 bases from V and 9 bases from J, with 14 bases in between. Here the CDR3 reads CAWSWGSLGIQYF. As DNA, the CDR3 is TGTGCCTGGAGTTGGGGGAGCCTGGGCATTCAGTACTTC.